A selection of T cell receptor beta chains follows, all from one sample in a study of shared clonotypes between healthy human individuals. The protocol was immunoSEQ multiplex PCR, while the TCRdb copy is restricted to in-frame clones and leaves out a portion. This table has roughly 2,500,000 clones, under 95% appearing once. Specimen: naive CD4+ T cells from PBMCs. These TCRs come from a man younger than 30 in good health. Some clones in this sample may be carry-over from other donors' samples. The CDR3 runs from the conserved cysteine through the conserved F or W. The D gene is left open where the match is weak. Where a row states a size, it is once, few, many or the class of an expanded clone; other rows omit it.

d_gene,abundance,j_gene,v_gene,CDR3aa,CDR3nt
.,.,TRBJ2-7,TRBV11-1,CASSLEGDSSYEQYF,TGTGCCAGCAGCTTAGAGGGAGATAGCTCCTACGAGCAGTACTTC
.,.,TRBJ1-2,TRBV28,CASSLYPYGYTF,TGTGCCAGCAGTTTATACCCCTATGGCTACACCTTC
.,.,TRBJ2-6,TRBV27,CASSPTRQGAGANVLTF,TGTGCCAGCAGTCCTACACGCCAGGGCGCTGGGGCCAACGTCCTGACTTTC
.,.,TRBJ2-3,TRBV6-1,CASSQAPDTQYF,TGTGCCAGCAGCCAAGCCCCGGATACGCAGTATTTT
TRBD2,.,TRBJ2-7,TRBV7-8,CASSLGGLAGLGAYEQYF,TGTGCCAGCAGCTTAGGGGGACTAGCGGGGTTAGGTGCCTACGAGCAGTACTTC
.,.,TRBJ1-1,TRBV7-9,CASSPPLNRVTEAFF,TGTGCCAGCAGCCCTCCACTAAACAGGGTTACTGAAGCTTTCTTT
TRBD1,.,TRBJ1-5,TRBV28,CASSPTTGNSQPQHF,TGTGCCAGCAGCCCAACGACAGGGAACAGTCAGCCCCAGCATTTT
.,.,TRBJ2-1,TRBV5-1,CASKPLIRGLADNEQFF,TGCGCCAGCAAGCCGTTAATCAGGGGCCTAGCGGACAATGAGCAGTTCTTC
TRBD1,few,TRBJ1-4,TRBV5-1,CASSPLDRDGEKLFF,TGCGCCAGCAGCCCCCTGGACAGGGACGGTGAAAAACTGTTTTTT
.,.,TRBJ1-2,TRBV29-1,CSVEWASRGPDGYTF,TGCAGCGTTGAATGGGCCAGCAGGGGCCCCGATGGCTACACCTTC
.,.,TRBJ2-3,TRBV6-5,CASSSRGFRGTDTQYF,TGTGCCAGCAGTTCACGGGGGTTTAGGGGCACAGATACGCAGTATTTT
TRBD2,.,TRBJ2-1,TRBV6-4,CASSAEAGGYNEQFF,TGTGCCAGCAGTGCGGAGGCGGGAGGGTACAATGAGCAGTTCTTC
TRBD1,.,TRBJ1-3,TRBV5-1,CASSGGQGARGNTIYF,TGCGCCAGCAGCGGGGGACAGGGGGCGCGTGGAAACACCATATATTTT
.,.,TRBJ2-1,TRBV11-2,CASSSLPYNEQFF,TGTGCCAGCAGCTCATTACCTTACAATGAGCAGTTCTTC
.,.,TRBJ1-2,TRBV9,CASSPQVQANYGYTF,TGTGCCAGCAGCCCACAGGTCCAAGCTAACTATGGCTACACCTTC
TRBD2,.,TRBJ2-1,TRBV5-4,CASSLAGLAGATVNEQFF,TGTGCCAGCAGCTTGGCCGGACTAGCGGGAGCGACGGTAAATGAGCAGTTCTTC
.,once,TRBJ2-2,TRBV9,CASSVMGSGELFF,TGTGCCAGCAGCGTAATGGGATCAGGGGAGCTGTTTTTT
TRBD1,.,TRBJ1-5,TRBV6-1,CASSAGRQGASNQPQHF,TGTGCCAGCAGTGCAGGACGACAGGGGGCGAGCAATCAGCCCCAGCATTTT
.,.,TRBJ1-1,TRBV7-9,CASSQTHRGDTEAFF,TGTGCCAGCAGCCAAACCCACCGGGGGGACACTGAAGCTTTCTTT
TRBD2,.,TRBJ2-1,TRBV5-4,CASSQTSGLYNEQFF,TGTGCCAGCAGTCAGACTAGCGGCCTCTACAATGAGCAGTTCTTC
.,.,TRBJ1-1,TRBV6-1,CASTEGFIDTEAFF,TGTGCCAGCACCGAAGGGTTTATAGACACTGAAGCTTTCTTT